These 21 T cell receptor beta chains came from one sample sequenced in a study of T cells in Graves' hyperthyroidism and ophthalmopathy. The investigators amplified TCR beta CDR3 regions from RNA transcripts. A first-round RT-PCR of the TCR CDR3 used the HTBI primer set. MiXCR, run by TCRdb on the multiplex PCR reads, gives a single entry per CDR3 protein. The table lists more than 300,000 distinct CDR3 sequences, less than 20% of them singletons. The source material was blood. These receptors were obtained from a man between 18 and 35 years old with Graves' ophthalmopathy.

This clonotype was seen a few times. The chain recombines TRBV3-1 with TRBJ2-4, with D maybe TRBD2 (7 bases). This CDR3 is built from 16 residues. CDR1 is LGHDT, CDR2 YNNKEL, per germline (reference sequence). Trimming shortened V by 2 bases and J by 9 bases, and 20 bases separated the two germline ends. CDR3 protein: CASSQTLGGGEGIQYF. The CDR3 DNA reads TGTGCCAGCAGCCAAACCCTGGGCGGGGGCGAGGGCATTCAGTACTTC. The full variable domain, completed using reference TRBV3-1 and TRBJ2-4, is DTAVSQTPKYLVTQMGNDKSIKCEQNLGHDTMYWYKQDSKKFLKIMFSYNNKELIINETVPNRFSPKSPDKAHLNLHINSLELGDSAVYFCASSQTLGGGEGIQYFGAGTRLSVL.

This clonotype was recorded a few times. A junction end diverges from the germline sequence, so it may reflect a read error. The gene calls are TRBV7-9 and TRBJ2-2; tentatively, D is TRBD1 or TRBD2 (5 bases each). The CDR3 is made up of 17 amino acids. Germline assignment: CDR1 SEHNR and CDR2 FQNEAQ (reference sequence). This chain's CDR3 is CASSFSLGTLNTGELFF. CDR3 nucleotide sequence: TGCGCCAGCAGCTTTTCATTGGGGACGCTGAACACCGGGGAGCTGTTTTTT.

Ten or more counts support this clonotype. This rearrangement joins TRBV5-4 to TRBJ2-6, with D unclear. The CDR3 consists of 16 residues. Trimming took off 0 bases at V and 6 bases at J, with 13 bases between the two ends. Per germline, CDR1 SGHNT and CDR2 YYREEE (reference sequence). The CDR3: CASSLDGSGSANVLTF. The CDR3 DNA is TGTGCCAGCAGCTTGGACGGCTCTGGGTCGGCCAACGTCCTGACTTTC.

This clonotype appeared a few times. The CDR3 nucleotides read TGTGCCATCAGTGAGGGTTTCGGGCAGTACTTC. Amino acids: CAISEGFGQYF. The chain is built from TRBV10-3 and TRBJ2-7; D unclear. Trimming left V 2 bases short and J 9 bases short, with 8 bases between. The CDR3 totals 11 residues. Germline V CDR1 and CDR2: ENHRY, SYGVKD.

The V call is TRBV19, the J call TRBJ2-1, with 7 bases aligning to TRBD2. Germline CDR1 and CDR2: LNHDA and SQIVND (reference sequence). CDR3 length equals 15 residues. V dropped 5 bases and J dropped 6; count of bases not matched to a gene: 10. DNA of the CDR3: TGTGCCAGTAGTTCCCTCCTAACGGGGGGCAATGAGCAGTTCTTC. Translating gives CASSSLLTGGNEQFF.

This clonotype was counted many times. The chain links TRBV12-3 or TRBV12-4 to TRBJ1-4; 10 nucleotides align to TRBD1. V lost 5 bases and J lost 7; bases outside the gene matches: 7. This CDR3 is built from 15 residues. The CDR3 DNA sequence: TGTGCCAGCAGTAGGGGGACAGGGGAGGGTGAAAAACTGTTTTTT. It specifies CASSRGTGEGEKLFF.

This clonotype was found many times. The J gene is TRBJ1-2, the V gene TRBV20-1, with TRBD1 identical over 10 bases. The CDR3 is 16 residues long. V lost 0 bases to trimming and J lost 0 bases; unmatched junction nucleotides: 4. The V gene's germline CDR1 is DFQATT and CDR2 SNEGSKA (reference sequence). Written as DNA, the CDR3 is TGCAGTGCTAGAGATCCGGGGACAGGGGCTAACTATGGCTACACCTTC. This translates into CSARDPGTGANYGYTF.

This clonotype was recorded many times. The DNA of the CDR3 is TGCGCCAGCAGCCATTTTCTCCCCCCTCCTAAGGGCGCGAGACGCACTGAAGCTTTCTTT. Translated, it gives CASSHFLPPPKGARRTEAFF. This chain links TRBV4-1 with TRBJ1-1; D uncertain. The CDR3 is 20 residues long. The ends were cut back, 3 bases at V and 4 bases at J, with 30 bases in the middle. The germline V gene has CDR1 MGHRA and CDR2 YSYEKL.

In its sample, this clonotype was seen many times. The V gene is TRBV2, the J gene TRBJ2-4, with 9 bases identical to TRBD1. The CDR3 loop spans 13 amino acids. V shed 5 bases, J shed 5 bases, and the junction held 1 base outside the gene matches. CDR1 SNHLY and CDR2 FYNNEI come from the germline V gene. The DNA for the CDR3 is TGTGCCAGCAGTTGGACAGGGGAAAACATTCAGTACTTC. The encoded protein is CASSWTGENIQYF. Variable domain in full (rest from reference TRBV2 and TRBJ2-4): EPEVTQTPSHQVTQMGQEVILRCVPISNHLYFYWYRQILGQKVEFLVSFYNNEISEKSEIFDDQFSVERPDGSNFTLKIRSTKLEDSAMYFCASSWTGENIQYFGAGTRLSVL.

This clonotype was counted ten times or more. J is TRBJ2-1 and V is TRBV11-2; 11 bases match TRBD2. The length of the CDR3 is 14 residues. CDR1 and CDR2 (germline): SGHAT, FQNNGV. Unmatched junction bases numbered 3, after V lost 6 bases and J lost 5 bases. In DNA, the CDR3 is TGTGCCAGCAGAAAACTAGCGGGGGACAATGAGCAGTTCTTC. Translated: CASRKLAGDNEQFF.

The chain couples TRBV18 to TRBJ2-2; D call uncertain. V lost 3 bases to trimming and J lost 7 bases, with 12 bases between them. The CDR3 is 14 amino acids. The germline CDR1 and CDR2 sequences are KGHSH and LQKENI. CDR3 DNA sequence: TGTGCCAGCTCACCGGCCCTAGGCAGCGGGGAGCTGTTTTTT. Protein sequence: CASSPALGSGELFF.

This clonotype has a count of ten or more. The V and J genes are TRBV12-3 or TRBV12-4 and TRBJ1-2, with 7 positions matching TRBD1. The V segment lost 5 bases and the J segment 3 bases; nucleotides outside the gene matches: 3. This CDR3 contains 13 residues. CDR3 protein: CASSLTGDYGYTF. CDR3 DNA: TGTGCCAGCAGTCTTACAGGGGACTATGGCTACACCTTC.

The V gene is TRBV29-1, the J gene TRBJ1-2, with D unresolved. The V gene's germline CDR1 is SQVTM and CDR2 ANQGSEA. The V end was cut by 6 bases, the J end by 5 bases, with 19 bases between. The CDR3 contains 14 residues. The CDR3 nucleotides read TGCAGCGTCTCGGACCCTTTAGGGCTATATGGCTACACCTTC. Its protein product is CSVSDPLGLYGYTF.

This clonotype was detected many times. The chain joins TRBV11-1 to TRBJ2-1; D gene uncertain. Germline assignment: CDR1 SGHAT and CDR2 FQDESV (reference sequence). The CDR3 totals 15 residues. Trimming removed 7 bases at V and 3 bases at J, with 16 bases between. In DNA form, the CDR3 reads TGTGCCAGCAACCCCCAGGATAGCAACTACAATGAGCAGTTCTTC. Translating gives CASNPQDSNYNEQFF.

The V and J genes are TRBV24-1 and TRBJ2-3; perhaps TRBD2 as D (6 bases). Trimming stripped 3 bases from V and 3 bases from J, with 15 bases between. Looked up from germline, CDR1 is KGHDR and CDR2 is SFDVKD. The CDR3 is 16 amino acids. Here the CDR3 reads CATSDPGEAGTDTQYF. Written as DNA, the CDR3 is TGTGCCACCAGTGATCCGGGGGAAGCAGGGACAGATACGCAGTATTTT.

In this sample, this clonotype turned up many times. The genes are TRBV20-1 and TRBJ2-7; D may match TRBD1 or TRBD2 (5 bases each). With 5 bases removed from V and 3 bases from J, the gap between germline ends came to 14 bases. The CDR3 runs to 13 residues. Germline V gene sequence: CDR1 DFQATT, CDR2 SNEGSKA (reference sequence). The CDR3 region is CSAPGAFGYEQYF. CDR3 sequence (DNA): TGCAGTGCTCCCGGGGCCTTCGGCTACGAGCAGTACTTC.

This clonotype showed up many times. The rearrangement joins TRBV28 to TRBJ1-2, with 11 bases identical to TRBD1. The CDR3 has 16 residues. In germline, CDR1 is MDHEN, CDR2 SYDVKM. V was pared by 5 bases and J by 2 bases, with 7 bases of the junction left unmatched. The CDR3 sequence: CASSPSGDRGNYGYTF. The CDR3 DNA reads as TGTGCCAGCAGTCCGTCAGGGGACAGGGGGAACTATGGCTACACCTTC.

This clonotype came up many times. This chain uses TRBV12-3 or TRBV12-4 with TRBJ1-1, with 8 bases matching TRBD1. The CDR3 extends over 14 amino acids. V gave up 6 bases and J gave up 2 bases; unmatched junction bases: 5. The CDR3 here is CASRLGQENTEAFF. In DNA, the CDR3 is TGTGCCAGCAGACTGGGACAGGAAAACACTGAAGCTTTCTTT.

This clonotype was seen at least ten times. The J gene is TRBJ2-7, the V gene TRBV6-1; the match to TRBD1 covers 8 bases. Germline loops: CDR1 MNHNS, CDR2 SASEGT. Trimming at V came to 3 bases and at J to 6 bases, leaving 13 bases not matched to a gene. The CDR3 consists of 16 residues. This chain's CDR3 is CASSEMRRTGTGEQYF. In nucleotides, the CDR3 is TGTGCCAGCAGTGAGATGAGGAGGACAGGGACAGGCGAGCAGTACTTC.

This clonotype was observed many times. This chain links TRBV3-1 with TRBJ1-6; D uncertain. V gave up 4 bases and J gave up 11 bases, with 15 bases separating them. The CDR3 runs 14 residues. CDR1 is LGHDT and CDR2 is YNNKEL in the germline V gene (reference sequence). As DNA, the CDR3 is TGTGCCAGCAGCCCCACCGCGTCCGGAACACCCCTCCACTTT. Translated, it gives CASSPTASGTPLHF.

This clonotype was detected only a few times. The chain couples TRBV9 to TRBJ1-6, with 8 bases matching TRBD1. The CDR3 is 16 amino acids. The V gene end was trimmed by 0 bases and the J gene end by 4 bases; junction bases not matched to a gene: 3. The germline V gene encodes CDR1 SGDLS and CDR2 YYNGEE. The CDR3 is CASSVDTGGYNSPLHF. In nucleotides, the CDR3 is TGTGCCAGCAGCGTAGATACAGGGGGATATAATTCACCCCTCCACTTT.